The 2 T cell receptor beta chains reported below all come from one sample, sequenced in a study of shared clonotypes between healthy human individuals. Profiled with immunoSEQ multiplex PCR; TCRdb holds only in-frame clones, not every one. Of roughly 490,000 clones detected, around 79% appear once; the ten largest clones hold about 12%. Sample: PBMCs. These receptors all stem from a woman aged 40-49 years in good health. Some clones in this sample may be carry-over from other donors' samples.

This chain uses TRBV9 with TRBJ1-2, with TRBD1 matching 7 bases. CDR1 SGDLS and CDR2 YYNGEE come from the germline V gene. The junction had 6 bases not matched to a gene; V was cut back by 0 bases and J by 1 base. The CDR3 is 16 amino acids. The CDR3 loop is CASSVGGGLYNYGYTF. The CDR3 DNA reads as TGTGCCAGCAGCGTAGGAGGGGGCCTTTATAACTATGGCTACACCTTC.

In this sample, this clone turned up a few times. The chain carries TRBV7-9 and TRBJ1-4; no definite D call. V was pared by 6 bases and J by 10 bases, with 15 bases between. This CDR3 contains 13 residues. CDR1 and CDR2 (germline): SEHNR, FQNEAQ (reference sequence). The CDR3 is CASRPSSSGKLFF. Here the CDR3 DNA reads TGTGCCAGCAGACCCTCCTCGTCCGGAAAACTGTTTTTT.